This note documents a single T cell receptor beta chain sequence. What it recognizes is unknown. These data originate in a study of early stage breast cancer tumors. The overall study: Among approximately 12 ER+/PR+/HER2- tumors, eight were ductal, four lobular. The study's findings and limits: Compared with adjacent normal breast tissue, tumors showed about 2.5-fold greater T cell density and higher clonality. Functional markers like CD4, CD8 and FOXP3 were missed in bulk sequencing.

Produced via immunoSEQ multiplex PCR; TCRdb's table is partial and in-frame only. The data show more than 60,000 clones, more than 65% seen once. Germline V lookup: CDR1 LNHDA, CDR2 SQIVND (reference sequence). This CDR3 is built from 18 residues. V lost 3 bases and J lost 0, with 15 bases in between. The receptor's source is a person aged 55 to 69 with breast cancer. The sequenced sample was blood. The chain couples TRBV19 to TRBJ2-6; D gene ambiguous. CDR3 region: CASSMFLSKSSGANVLTF. CDR3 in DNA: TGTGCCAGTAGTATGTTTTTGAGCAAGAGCTCTGGGGCCAACGTCCTGACTTTC.